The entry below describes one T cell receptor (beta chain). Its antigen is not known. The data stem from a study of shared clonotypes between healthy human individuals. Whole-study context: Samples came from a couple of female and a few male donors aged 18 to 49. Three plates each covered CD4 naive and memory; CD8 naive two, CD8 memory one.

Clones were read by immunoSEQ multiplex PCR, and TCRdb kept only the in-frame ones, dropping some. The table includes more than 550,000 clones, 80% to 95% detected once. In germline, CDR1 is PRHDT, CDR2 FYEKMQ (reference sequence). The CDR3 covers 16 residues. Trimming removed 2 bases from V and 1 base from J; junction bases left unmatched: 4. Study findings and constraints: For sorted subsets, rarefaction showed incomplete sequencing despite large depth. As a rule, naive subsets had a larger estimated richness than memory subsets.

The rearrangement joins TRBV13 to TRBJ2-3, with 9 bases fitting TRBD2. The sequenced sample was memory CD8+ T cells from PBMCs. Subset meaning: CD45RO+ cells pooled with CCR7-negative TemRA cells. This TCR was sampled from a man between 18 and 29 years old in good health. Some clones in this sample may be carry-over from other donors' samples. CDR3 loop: CASSLIAGDRTDTQYF. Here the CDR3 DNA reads TGTGCCAGCAGCTTAATAGCGGGAGACCGCACAGATACGCAGTATTTT. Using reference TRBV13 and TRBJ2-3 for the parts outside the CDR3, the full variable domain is AAGVIQSPRHLIKEKRETATLKCYPIPRHDTVYWYQQGPGQDPQFLISFYEKMQSDKGSIPDRFSAQQFSDYHSELNMSSLELGDSALYFCASSLIAGDRTDTQYFGPGTRLTVL.